The present T cell receptor (beta chain) was sequenced within a study of cytomegalovirus exposure and HLA in healthy donors. About the study: Caucasian-associated ancestry cluster membership applied to approximately 84% of around 400 genotyped donors.

Trimming cost V 5 bases and J 5 bases, with 15 bases left between them. In germline, CDR1 is SEHNR, CDR2 FQNEAQ (reference sequence). CDR3 length equals 14 residues. The PCR was carried out with 60 Vbeta primers and 13 Jbeta primers. The repertoire was sequenced with immunoSEQ multiplex PCR; TCRdb's copy has only in-frame clones and lacks some. The sample holds tens of thousands of clones, around 9.1% seen once. Sequencing input: PBMCs. The clonotype comes from a man between 60 and 75 years old in good health and CMV-seropositive. The chain links TRBV7-9 to TRBJ1-1, with a weak D call TRBD1 (6 bases). For the CDR3, the DNA is TGTGCCAGCAGCCCCGGGGCAGGGGTAACTGAAGCTTTCTTT. Translated: CASSPGAGVTEAFF.